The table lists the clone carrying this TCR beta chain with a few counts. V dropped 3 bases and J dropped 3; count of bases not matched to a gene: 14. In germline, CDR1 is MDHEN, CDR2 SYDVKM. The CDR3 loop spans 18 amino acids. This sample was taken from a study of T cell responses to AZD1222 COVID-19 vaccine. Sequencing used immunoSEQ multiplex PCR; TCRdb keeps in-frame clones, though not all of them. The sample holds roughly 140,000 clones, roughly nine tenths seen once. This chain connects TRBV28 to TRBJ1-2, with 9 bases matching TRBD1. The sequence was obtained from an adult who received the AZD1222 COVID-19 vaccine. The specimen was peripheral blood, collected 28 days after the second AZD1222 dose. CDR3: CASSFGPGATGGDYGYTF. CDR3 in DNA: TGTGCCAGCAGTTTTGGGCCAGGCGCCACAGGGGGCGACTATGGCTACACCTTC.